Detailed here is one T cell receptor (beta chain). The data are from a study of blood T cell repertoires in COVID-19. Overall study: From T cells, B-cell-depleted T cells, or PBMCs came the material, which was cDNA or gDNA.

Produced via immunoSEQ multiplex PCR; TCRdb's table is partial and in-frame only. Among about 380,000 clones, 88% were seen once, and the ten largest hold 1.2%. Participant ages covered about 18 to 100 years across around 25 US areas. What the recovered Cohort 3 donors had was two negative PCRs, clearance, or symptom resolution. The CDR3 totals 15 residues. Germline lookup yields CDR1 MGHRA and CDR2 YSYEKL. Trimming cost V 3 bases and J 3 bases; bases outside gene matches: 6. The receptor was derived from a young woman who had recovered from COVID-19. Sequenced sample: PBMCs or T cells enriched from blood (not recorded which). The gene calls are TRBV4-1 and TRBJ2-5; 8 nucleotides line up with TRBD2. In DNA form, the CDR3 reads TGCGCCAGCAGCCACTCAAGAGCGGGGGAAGAGACCCAGTACTTC. Residues: CASSHSRAGEETQYF.